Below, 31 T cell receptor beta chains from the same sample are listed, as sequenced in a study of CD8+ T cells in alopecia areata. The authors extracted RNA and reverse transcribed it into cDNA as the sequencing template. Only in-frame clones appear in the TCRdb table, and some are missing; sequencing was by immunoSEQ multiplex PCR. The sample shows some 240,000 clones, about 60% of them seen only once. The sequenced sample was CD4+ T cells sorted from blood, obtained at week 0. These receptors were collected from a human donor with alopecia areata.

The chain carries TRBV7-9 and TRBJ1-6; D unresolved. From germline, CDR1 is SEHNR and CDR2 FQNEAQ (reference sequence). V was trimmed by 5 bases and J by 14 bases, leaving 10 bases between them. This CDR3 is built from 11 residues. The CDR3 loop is CASSQTGTLHF. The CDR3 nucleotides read TGTGCCAGCAGCCAGACGGGCACCCTCCACTTT.

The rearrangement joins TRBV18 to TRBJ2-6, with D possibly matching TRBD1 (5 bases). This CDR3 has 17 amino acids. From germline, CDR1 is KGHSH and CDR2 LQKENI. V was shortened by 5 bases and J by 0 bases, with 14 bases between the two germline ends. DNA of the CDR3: TGTGCCAGCTCAGTCACAGGAGTACTCTCTGGGGCCAACGTCCTGACTTTC. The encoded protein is CASSVTGVLSGANVLTF.

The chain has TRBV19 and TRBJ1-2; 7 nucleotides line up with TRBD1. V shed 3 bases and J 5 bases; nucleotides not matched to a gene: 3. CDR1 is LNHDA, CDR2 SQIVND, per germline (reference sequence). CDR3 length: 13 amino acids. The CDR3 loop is CASSIDREYGYTF. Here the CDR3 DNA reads TGTGCCAGTAGTATTGACAGGGAGTATGGCTACACCTTC.

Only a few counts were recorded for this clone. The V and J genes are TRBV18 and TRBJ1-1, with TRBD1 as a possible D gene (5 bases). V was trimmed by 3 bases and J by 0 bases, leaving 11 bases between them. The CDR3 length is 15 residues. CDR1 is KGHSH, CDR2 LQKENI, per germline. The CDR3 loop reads CASSPETDMNTEAFF. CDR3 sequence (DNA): TGTGCCAGCTCACCCGAGACAGACATGAACACTGAAGCTTTCTTT.

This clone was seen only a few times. CDR3 sequence (DNA): TGTGCCAGCAGCTCGGTTCCGGGACAGGGTTTCTCCGGGGAGCTGTTTTTT. This sequence encodes CASSSVPGQGFSGELFF. The chain links TRBV5-4 to TRBJ2-2, with TRBD1 matching over 9 bases. This CDR3 has 17 amino acids. CDR1 and CDR2 (germline): SGHNT, YYREEE (reference sequence). J gave up 6 bases and V 3 bases, and 12 bases lay outside the gene matches.

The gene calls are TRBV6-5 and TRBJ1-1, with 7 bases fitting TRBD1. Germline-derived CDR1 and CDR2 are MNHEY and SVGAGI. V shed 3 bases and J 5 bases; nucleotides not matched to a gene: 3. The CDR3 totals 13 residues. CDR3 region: CASSYADRTEAFF. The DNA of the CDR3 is TGTGCCAGCAGTTATGCGGACAGGACTGAAGCTTTCTTT.

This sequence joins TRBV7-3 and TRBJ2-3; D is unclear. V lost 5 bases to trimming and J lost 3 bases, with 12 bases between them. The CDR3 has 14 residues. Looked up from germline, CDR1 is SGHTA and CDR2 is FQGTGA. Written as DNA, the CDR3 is TGTGCCAGCAGCCTTTCCGGAGTGACAGATACGCAGTATTTT. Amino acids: CASSLSGVTDTQYF.

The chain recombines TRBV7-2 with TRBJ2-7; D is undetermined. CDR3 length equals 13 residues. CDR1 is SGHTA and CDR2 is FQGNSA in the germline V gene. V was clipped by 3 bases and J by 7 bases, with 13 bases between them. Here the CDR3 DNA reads TGTGCCAGCAGCTTCAGACAATCGAGGGAGCAGTACTTC. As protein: CASSFRQSREQYF. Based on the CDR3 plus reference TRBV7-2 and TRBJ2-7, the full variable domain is GAGVSQSPSNKVTEKGKDVELRCDPISGHTALYWYRQSLGQGLEFLIYFQGNSAPDKSGLPSDRFSAERTGGSVSTLTIQRTQQEDSAVYLCASSFRQSREQYFGPGTRLTVT.

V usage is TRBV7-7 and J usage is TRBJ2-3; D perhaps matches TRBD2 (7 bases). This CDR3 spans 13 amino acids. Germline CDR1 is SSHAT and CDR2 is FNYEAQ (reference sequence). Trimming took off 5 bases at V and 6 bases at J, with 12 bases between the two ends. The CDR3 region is CASSPGGRDTQYF. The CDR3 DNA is TGTGCCAGCAGCCCGGGGGGCCGGGATACGCAGTATTTT.

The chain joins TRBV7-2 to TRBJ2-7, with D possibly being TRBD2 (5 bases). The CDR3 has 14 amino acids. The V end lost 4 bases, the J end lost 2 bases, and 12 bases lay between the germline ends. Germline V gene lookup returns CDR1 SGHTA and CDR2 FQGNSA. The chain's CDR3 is CASSSRDPPYEQYF. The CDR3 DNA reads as TGTGCCAGCAGCTCTCGGGATCCCCCCTACGAGCAGTACTTC.

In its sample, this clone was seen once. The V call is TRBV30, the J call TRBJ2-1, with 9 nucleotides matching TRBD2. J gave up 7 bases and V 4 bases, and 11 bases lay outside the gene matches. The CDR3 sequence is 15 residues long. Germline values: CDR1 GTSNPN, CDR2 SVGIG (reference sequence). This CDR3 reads CAWNGLAGRGNEQFF. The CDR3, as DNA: TGTGCCTGGAATGGCCTAGCGGGGAGGGGGAATGAGCAGTTCTTC.

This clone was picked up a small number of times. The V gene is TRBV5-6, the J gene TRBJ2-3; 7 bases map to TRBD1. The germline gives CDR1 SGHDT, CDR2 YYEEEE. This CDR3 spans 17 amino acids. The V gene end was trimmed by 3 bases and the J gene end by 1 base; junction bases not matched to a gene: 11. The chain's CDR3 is CASSSLTTGQRTDTQYF. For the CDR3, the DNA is TGTGCCAGCAGCTCCCTTACGACAGGGCAACGCACAGATACGCAGTATTTT.

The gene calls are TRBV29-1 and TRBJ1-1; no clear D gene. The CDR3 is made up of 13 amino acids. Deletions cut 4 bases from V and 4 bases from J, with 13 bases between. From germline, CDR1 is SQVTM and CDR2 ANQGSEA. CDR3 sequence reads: CSVGRGSFTEAFF. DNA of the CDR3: TGCAGCGTTGGGCGAGGGAGCTTCACTGAAGCTTTCTTT.

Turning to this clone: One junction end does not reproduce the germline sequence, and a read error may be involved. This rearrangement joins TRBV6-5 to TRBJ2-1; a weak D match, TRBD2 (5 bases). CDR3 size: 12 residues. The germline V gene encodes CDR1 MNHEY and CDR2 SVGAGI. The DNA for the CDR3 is TGTGCCAGCAGCTACTCAGAGGGTGAGCAGTTCTTC. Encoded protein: CASSYSEGEQFF.

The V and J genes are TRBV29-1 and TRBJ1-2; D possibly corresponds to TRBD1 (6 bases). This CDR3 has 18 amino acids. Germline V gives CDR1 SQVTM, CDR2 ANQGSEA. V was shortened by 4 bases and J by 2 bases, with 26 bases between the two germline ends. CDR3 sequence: CSVAPFLGGLTGNYGYTF. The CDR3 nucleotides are TGCAGCGTTGCTCCCTTTTTGGGGGGGCTGACCGGGAACTATGGCTACACCTTC. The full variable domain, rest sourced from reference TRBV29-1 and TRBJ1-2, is SAVISQKPSRDICQRGTSLTIQCQVDSQVTMMFWYRQQPGQSLTLIATANQGSEATYESGFVIDKFPISRPNLTFSTLTVSNMSPEDSSIYLCSVAPFLGGLTGNYGYTFGSGTRLTVV.

The CDR3 loop is CSVEETGGTDTQYF. The CDR3 DNA sequence: TGCAGCGTTGAAGAGACAGGGGGCACAGATACGCAGTATTTT. The chain is built from TRBV29-1 and TRBJ2-3; 8 bases are a match to TRBD1. The trim removed 0 bases at V and 1 base at J, leaving 0 bases unmatched. Germline V CDR1 and CDR2: SQVTM, ANQGSEA. CDR3 length: 14 amino acids.

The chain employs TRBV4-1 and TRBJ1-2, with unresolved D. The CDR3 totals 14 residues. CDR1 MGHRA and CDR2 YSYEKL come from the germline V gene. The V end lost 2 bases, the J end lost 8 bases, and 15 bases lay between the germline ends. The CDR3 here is CASSQLPGSVGYTF. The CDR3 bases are TGCGCCAGCAGCCAACTCCCGGGTTCTGTAGGCTACACCTTC.

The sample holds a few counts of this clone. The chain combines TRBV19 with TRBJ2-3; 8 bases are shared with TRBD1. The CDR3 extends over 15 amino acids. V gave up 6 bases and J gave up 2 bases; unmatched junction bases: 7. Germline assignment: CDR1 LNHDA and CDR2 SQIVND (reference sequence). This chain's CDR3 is CASRVGQVNTDTQYF. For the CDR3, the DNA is TGTGCCAGTAGGGTGGGACAGGTCAACACAGATACGCAGTATTTT. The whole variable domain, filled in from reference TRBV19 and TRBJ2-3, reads DGGITQSPKYLFRKEGQNVTLSCEQNLNHDAMYWYRQDPGQGLRLIYYSQIVNDFQKGDIAEGYSVSREKKESFPLTVTSAQKNPTAFYLCASRVGQVNTDTQYFGPGTRLTVL.

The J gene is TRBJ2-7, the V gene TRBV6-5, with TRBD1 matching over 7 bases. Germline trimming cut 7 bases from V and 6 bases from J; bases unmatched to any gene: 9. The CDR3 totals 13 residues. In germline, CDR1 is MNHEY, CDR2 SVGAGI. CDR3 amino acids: CASTKTDRSEQYF. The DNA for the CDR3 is TGTGCCAGCACCAAAACGGACAGGTCCGAGCAGTACTTC.

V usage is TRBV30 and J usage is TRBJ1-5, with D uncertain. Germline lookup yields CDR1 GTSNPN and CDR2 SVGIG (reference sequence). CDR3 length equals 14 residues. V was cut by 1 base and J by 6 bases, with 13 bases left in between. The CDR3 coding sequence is TGTGCCTGGAGTGGGTCAGACGGTAGTCAGCCCCAGCATTTT. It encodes CAWSGSDGSQPQHF. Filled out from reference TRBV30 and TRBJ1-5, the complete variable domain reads SQTIHQWPATLVQPVGSPLSLECTVEGTSNPNLYWYRQAAGRGLQLLFYSVGIGQISSEVPQNLSASRPQDRQFILSSKKLLLSDSGFYLCAWSGSDGSQPQHFGDGTRLSIL.

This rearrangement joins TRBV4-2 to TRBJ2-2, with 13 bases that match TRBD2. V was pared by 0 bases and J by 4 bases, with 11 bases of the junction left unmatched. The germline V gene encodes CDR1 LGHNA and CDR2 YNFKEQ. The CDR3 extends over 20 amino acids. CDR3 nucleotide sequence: TGTGCCAGCAGCCAAGATCTTACTAGCGGGAGGGCCTGGAGCACCGGGGAGCTGTTTTTT. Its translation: CASSQDLTSGRAWSTGELFF.

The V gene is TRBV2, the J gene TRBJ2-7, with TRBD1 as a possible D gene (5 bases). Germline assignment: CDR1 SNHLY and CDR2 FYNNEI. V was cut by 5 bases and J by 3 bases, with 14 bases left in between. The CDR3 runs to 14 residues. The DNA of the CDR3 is TGTGCCAGCAGTTTACAGGTCGGCCTCTACGAGCAGTACTTC. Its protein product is CASSLQVGLYEQYF.

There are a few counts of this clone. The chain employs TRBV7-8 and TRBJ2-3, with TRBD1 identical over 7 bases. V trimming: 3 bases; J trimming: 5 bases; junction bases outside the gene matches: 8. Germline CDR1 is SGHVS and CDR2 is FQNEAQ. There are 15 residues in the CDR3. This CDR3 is CASSFFGRGQDTQYF. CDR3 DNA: TGTGCCAGCAGCTTTTTTGGTAGGGGGCAAGATACGCAGTATTTT.

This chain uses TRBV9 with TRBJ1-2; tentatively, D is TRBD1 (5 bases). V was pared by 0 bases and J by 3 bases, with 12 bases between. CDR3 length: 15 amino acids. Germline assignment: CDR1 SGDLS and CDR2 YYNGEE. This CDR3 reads CASSVASRADYGYTF. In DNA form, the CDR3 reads TGTGCCAGCAGCGTAGCTTCCAGGGCCGACTATGGCTACACCTTC.

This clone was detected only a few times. CDR3 nucleotide sequence: TGCGCCAGCAGCTACGTGGGCTATGGCTACACCTTC. Its protein product is CASSYVGYGYTF. The rearrangement joins TRBV5-1 to TRBJ1-2; D not certain. The CDR3 runs to 12 residues. The germline CDR1 and CDR2 sequences are SGHRS and YFSETQ. Deletions cut 3 bases from V and 4 bases from J, with 7 bases between.

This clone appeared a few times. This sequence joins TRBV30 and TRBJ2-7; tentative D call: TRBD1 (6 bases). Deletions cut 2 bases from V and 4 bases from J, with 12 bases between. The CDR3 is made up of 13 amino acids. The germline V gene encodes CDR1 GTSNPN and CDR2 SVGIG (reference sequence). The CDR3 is CAWSRTEMYEQYF. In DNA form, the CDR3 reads TGTGCCTGGAGTCGGACAGAAATGTACGAGCAGTACTTC. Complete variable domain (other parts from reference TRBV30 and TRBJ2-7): SQTIHQWPATLVQPVGSPLSLECTVEGTSNPNLYWYRQAAGRGLQLLFYSVGIGQISSEVPQNLSASRPQDRQFILSSKKLLLSDSGFYLCAWSRTEMYEQYFGPGTRLTVT.

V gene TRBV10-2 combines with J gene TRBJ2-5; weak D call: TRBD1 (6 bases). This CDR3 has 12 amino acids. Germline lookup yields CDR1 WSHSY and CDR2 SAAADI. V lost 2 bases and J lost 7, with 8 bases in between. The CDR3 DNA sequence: TGCGCCAGCAGTGAGACAGGGTCGACCCAGTACTTC. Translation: CASSETGSTQYF.

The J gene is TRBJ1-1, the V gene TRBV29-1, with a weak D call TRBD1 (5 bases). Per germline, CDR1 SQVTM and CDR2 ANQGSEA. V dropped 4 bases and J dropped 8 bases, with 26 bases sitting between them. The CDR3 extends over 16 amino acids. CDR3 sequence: CSVGYLGRATVAEAFF. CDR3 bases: TGCAGCGTTGGGTATCTGGGGCGAGCCACCGTCGCCGAAGCTTTCTTT.

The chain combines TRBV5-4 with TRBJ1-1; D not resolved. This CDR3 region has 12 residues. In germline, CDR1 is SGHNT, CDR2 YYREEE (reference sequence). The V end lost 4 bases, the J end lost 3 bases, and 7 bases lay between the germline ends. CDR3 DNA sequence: TGTGCCAGCAGCCTCCCCGACACTGAAGCTTTCTTT. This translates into CASSLPDTEAFF.

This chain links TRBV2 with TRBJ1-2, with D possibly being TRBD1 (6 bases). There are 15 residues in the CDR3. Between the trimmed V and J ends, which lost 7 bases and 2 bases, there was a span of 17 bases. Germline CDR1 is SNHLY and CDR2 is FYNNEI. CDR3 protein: CASTRNGQPNYGYTF. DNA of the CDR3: TGTGCCAGCACTCGAAACGGACAGCCCAACTATGGCTACACCTTC.

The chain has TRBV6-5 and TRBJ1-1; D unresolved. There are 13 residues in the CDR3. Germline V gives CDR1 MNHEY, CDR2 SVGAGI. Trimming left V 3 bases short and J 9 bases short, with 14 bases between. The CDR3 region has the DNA TGTGCCAGCAGTTATCAGGAAAATACACAAGCTTTCTTT. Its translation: CASSYQENTQAFF.